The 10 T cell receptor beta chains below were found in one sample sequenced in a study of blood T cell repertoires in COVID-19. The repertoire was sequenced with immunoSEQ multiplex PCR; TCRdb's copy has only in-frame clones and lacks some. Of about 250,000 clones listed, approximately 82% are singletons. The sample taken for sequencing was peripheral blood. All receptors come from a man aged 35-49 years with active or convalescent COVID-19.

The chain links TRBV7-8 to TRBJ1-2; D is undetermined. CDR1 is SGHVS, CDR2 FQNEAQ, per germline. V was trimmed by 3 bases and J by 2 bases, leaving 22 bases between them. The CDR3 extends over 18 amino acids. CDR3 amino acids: CASSLALSGPRGNYGYTF. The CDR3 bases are TGTGCCAGCAGCTTGGCTCTTTCCGGGCCCCGCGGGAACTATGGCTACACCTTC.

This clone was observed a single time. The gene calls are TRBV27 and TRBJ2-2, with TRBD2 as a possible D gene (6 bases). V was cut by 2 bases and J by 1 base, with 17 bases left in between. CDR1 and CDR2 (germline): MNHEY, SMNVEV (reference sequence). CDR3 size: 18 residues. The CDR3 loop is CASSLPLLEGLNTGELFF. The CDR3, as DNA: TGTGCCAGCAGTTTACCCTTACTCGAGGGACTGAACACCGGGGAGCTGTTTTTT.

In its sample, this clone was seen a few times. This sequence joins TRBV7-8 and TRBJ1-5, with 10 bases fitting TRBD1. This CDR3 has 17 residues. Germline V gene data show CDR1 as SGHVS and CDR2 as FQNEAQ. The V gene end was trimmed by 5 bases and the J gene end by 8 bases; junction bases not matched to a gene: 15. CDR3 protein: CASSRTRDRGVVEPQHF. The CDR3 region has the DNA TGTGCCAGCAGCCGCACCCGGGACAGGGGTGTGGTTGAGCCCCAGCATTTT.

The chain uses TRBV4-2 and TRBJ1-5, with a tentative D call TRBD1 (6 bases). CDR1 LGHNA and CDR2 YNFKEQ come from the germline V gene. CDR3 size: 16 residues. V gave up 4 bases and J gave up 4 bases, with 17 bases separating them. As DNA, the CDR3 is TGTGCCAGCAGCCCACATGACCGGGACACTAATCAGCCCCAGCATTTT. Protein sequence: CASSPHDRDTNQPQHF.

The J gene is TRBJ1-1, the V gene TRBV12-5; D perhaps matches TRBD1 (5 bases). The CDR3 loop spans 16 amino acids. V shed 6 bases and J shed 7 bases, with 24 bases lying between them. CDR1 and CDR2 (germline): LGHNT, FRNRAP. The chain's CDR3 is CASGPRGNTIISEAFF. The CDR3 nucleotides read TGTGCTAGTGGCCCTCGGGGGAATACTATCATTAGTGAAGCTTTCTTT.

The CDR3 reads CASSEGQGAMFGGYTF. The CDR3 nucleotides read TGTGCCAGCAGTGAGGGACAGGGGGCGATGTTTGGTGGCTACACCTTC. The chain carries TRBV2 and TRBJ1-2, with 12 nucleotides matching TRBD1. J was trimmed by 7 bases and V by 3 bases; bases with no gene match: 9. The CDR3 sequence is 16 residues long. CDR1 and CDR2 from the germline V gene are SNHLY and FYNNEI.

The CDR3: CASSLSTGELFF. CDR3 DNA: TGTGCCAGCTCACTCTCTACCGGGGAGCTGTTTTTT. The chain uses TRBV18 and TRBJ2-2; D is unclear. Trimming pared 4 bases from V and 5 bases from J, leaving 5 bases between. Germline V gene lookup returns CDR1 KGHSH and CDR2 LQKENI. The CDR3 covers 12 residues.

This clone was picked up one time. This CDR3 is CASMRGRDTEAFF. For the CDR3, the DNA is TGTGCCAGCATGAGGGGGCGGGACACTGAAGCTTTCTTT. This chain links TRBV28 with TRBJ1-1, with 7 bases matching TRBD1. Germline V gene data show CDR1 as MDHEN and CDR2 as SYDVKM. V shed 7 bases, J shed 3 bases, and the junction held 5 bases outside the gene matches. This CDR3 comprises 13 residues.

CDR3 amino acids: CASSYRGGTGQFF. CDR3 DNA: TGTGCCAGCAGTTATAGAGGGGGGACAGGGCAGTTCTTC. V usage is TRBV6-2 or TRBV6-3 and J usage is TRBJ2-1; 8 nucleotides agree with TRBD1. The CDR3 covers 13 residues. CDR1 and CDR2 from the germline V gene are MNHEY and SVGEGT. J lost 12 bases, V lost 3 bases, and 7 bases had no gene match.

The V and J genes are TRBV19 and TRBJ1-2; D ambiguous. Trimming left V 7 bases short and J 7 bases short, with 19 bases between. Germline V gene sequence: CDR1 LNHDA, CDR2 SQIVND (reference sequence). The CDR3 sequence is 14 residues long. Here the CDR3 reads CASTFTPGAGGYTF. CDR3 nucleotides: TGTGCCAGTACCTTTACCCCGGGCGCGGGTGGCTACACCTTC. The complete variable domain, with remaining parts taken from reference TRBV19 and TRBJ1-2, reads DGGITQSPKYLFRKEGQNVTLSCEQNLNHDAMYWYRQDPGQGLRLIYYSQIVNDFQKGDIAEGYSVSREKKESFPLTVTSAQKNPTAFYLCASTFTPGAGGYTFGSGTRLTVV.